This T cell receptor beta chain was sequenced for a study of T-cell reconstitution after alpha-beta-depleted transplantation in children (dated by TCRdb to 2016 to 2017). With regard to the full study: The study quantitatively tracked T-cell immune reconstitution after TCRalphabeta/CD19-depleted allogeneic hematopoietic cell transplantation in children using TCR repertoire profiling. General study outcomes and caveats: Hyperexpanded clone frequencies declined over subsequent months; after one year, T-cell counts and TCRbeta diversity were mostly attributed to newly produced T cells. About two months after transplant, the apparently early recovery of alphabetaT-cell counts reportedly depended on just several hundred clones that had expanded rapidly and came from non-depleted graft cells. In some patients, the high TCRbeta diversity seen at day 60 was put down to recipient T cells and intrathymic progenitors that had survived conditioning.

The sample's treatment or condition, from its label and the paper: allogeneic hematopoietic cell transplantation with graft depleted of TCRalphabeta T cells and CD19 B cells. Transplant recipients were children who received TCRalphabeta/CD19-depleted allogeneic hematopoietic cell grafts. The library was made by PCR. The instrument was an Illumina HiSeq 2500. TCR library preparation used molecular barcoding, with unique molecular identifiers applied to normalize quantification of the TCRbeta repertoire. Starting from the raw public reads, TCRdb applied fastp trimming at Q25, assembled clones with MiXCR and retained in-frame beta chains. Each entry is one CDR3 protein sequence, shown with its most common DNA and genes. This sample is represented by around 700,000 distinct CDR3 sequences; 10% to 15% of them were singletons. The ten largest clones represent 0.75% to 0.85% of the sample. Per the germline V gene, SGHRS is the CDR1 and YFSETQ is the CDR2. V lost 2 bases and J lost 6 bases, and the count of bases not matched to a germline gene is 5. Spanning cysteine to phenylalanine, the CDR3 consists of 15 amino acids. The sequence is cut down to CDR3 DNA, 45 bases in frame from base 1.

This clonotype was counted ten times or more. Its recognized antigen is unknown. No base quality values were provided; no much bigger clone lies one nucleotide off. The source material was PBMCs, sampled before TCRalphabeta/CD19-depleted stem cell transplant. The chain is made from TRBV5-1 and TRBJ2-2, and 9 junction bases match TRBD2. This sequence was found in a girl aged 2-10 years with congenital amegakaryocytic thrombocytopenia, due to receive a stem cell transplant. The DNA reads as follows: TGCGCCAGCAGCTTTTTAGCGGGAGAGCCCGGGGAGCTGTTTTTT. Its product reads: CASSFLAGEPGELFF.